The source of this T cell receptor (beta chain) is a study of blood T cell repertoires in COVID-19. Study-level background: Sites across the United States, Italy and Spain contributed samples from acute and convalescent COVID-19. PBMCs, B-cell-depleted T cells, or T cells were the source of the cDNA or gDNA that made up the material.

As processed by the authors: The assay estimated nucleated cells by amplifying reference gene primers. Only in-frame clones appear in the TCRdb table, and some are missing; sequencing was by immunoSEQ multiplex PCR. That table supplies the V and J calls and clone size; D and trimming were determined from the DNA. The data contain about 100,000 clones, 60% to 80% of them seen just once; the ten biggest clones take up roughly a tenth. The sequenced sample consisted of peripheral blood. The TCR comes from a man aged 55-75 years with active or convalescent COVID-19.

CDR3 residues: CASSQARDRKVLGAFF. DNA for the CDR3: TGTGCCAGCAGCCAAGCACGGGACAGGAAGGTTCTCGGAGCTTTCTTT. The chain carries TRBV3-1 (or the pseudogene TRBV3-2) and TRBJ1-1, with 8 bases lining up with TRBD1. This CDR3 is 16 amino acids long. The germline V gene has CDR1 LGHDT and CDR2 YNNKEL (reference sequence). V trimming: 1 base; J trimming: 10 bases; junction bases outside the gene matches: 14.